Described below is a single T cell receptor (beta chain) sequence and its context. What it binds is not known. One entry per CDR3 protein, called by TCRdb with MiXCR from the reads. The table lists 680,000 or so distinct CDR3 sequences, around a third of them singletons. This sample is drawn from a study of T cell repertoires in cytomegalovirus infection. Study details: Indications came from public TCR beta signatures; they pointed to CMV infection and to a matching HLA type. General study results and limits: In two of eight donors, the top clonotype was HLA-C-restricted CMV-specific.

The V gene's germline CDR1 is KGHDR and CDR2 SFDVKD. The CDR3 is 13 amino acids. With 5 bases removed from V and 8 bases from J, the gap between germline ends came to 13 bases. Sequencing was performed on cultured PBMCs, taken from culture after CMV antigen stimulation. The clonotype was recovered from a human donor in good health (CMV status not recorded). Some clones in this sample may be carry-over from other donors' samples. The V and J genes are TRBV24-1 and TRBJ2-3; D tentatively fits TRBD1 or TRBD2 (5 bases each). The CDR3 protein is CATSGPIGGTQYF. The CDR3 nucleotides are TGTGCCACCAGTGGGCCCATTGGGGGTACGCAGTATTTT.